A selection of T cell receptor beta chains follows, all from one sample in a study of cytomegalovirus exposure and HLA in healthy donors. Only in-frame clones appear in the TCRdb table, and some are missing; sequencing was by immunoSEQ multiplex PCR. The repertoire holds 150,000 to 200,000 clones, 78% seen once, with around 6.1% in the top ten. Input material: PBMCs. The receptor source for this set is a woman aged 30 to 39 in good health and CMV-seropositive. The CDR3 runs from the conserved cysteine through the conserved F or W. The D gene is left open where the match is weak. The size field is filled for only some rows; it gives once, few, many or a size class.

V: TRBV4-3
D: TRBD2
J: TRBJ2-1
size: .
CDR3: CASSQDAGLVNEQFF
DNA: TGCGCCAGCAGCCAAGATGCGGGACTAGTGAATGAGCAGTTCTTC

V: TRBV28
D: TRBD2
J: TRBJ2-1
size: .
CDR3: CASSFEKLAGGEARNEQFF
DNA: TGTGCCAGCAGTTTCGAGAAACTAGCGGGAGGTGAGGCCCGCAATGAGCAGTTCTTC

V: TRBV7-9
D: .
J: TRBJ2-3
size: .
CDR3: CASSQFGQSSTDTQYF
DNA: TGTGCCAGCAGCCAATTCGGACAATCTAGCACAGATACGCAGTATTTT

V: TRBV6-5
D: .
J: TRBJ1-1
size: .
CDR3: CASSYSKGWYTEAFF
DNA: TGTGCCAGCAGTTACTCAAAGGGGTGGTACACTGAAGCTTTCTTT

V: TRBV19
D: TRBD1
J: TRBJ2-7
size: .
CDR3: CASSIGQGGYYEQYF
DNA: TGTGCCAGTAGTATCGGACAGGGGGGATACTACGAGCAGTACTTC

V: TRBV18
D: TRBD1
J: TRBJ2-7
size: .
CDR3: CASSPGTAYEQYF
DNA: TGTGCCAGCTCACCGGGGACAGCCTACGAGCAGTACTTC

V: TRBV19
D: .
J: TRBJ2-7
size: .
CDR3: CASSDTSYEQYF
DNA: TGTGCCAGTAGTGACACCTCCTACGAGCAGTACTTC

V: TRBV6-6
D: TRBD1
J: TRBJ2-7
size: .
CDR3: CASSYTLRDSSYEQYF
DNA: TGTGCCAGCAGTTATACCCTCCGGGACAGCTCCTACGAGCAGTACTTC

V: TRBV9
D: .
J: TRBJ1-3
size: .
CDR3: CASSVGPGLESLSGNTIYF
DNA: TGTGCCAGCAGCGTAGGGCCAGGGTTGGAGTCCCTCTCTGGAAACACCATATATTTT

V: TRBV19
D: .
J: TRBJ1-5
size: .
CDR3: CASTATGSQPQHF
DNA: TGTGCCAGTACCGCGACAGGTAGTCAGCCCCAGCATTTT

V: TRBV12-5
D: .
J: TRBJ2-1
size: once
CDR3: CASGLILSGDLNEQFF
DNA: TGTGCTAGTGGTTTGATCCTTAGCGGAGACCTCAATGAGCAGTTCTTC

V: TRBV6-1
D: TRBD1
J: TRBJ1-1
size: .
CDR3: CASSVRLQGVQAFF
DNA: TGTGCCAGCAGTGTACGGTTGCAGGGGGTTCAAGCTTTCTTT

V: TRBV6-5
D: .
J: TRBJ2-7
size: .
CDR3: CASSSDRILKNEQYF
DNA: TGTGCCAGCAGTAGCGACAGGATATTAAAGAACGAGCAGTACTTC

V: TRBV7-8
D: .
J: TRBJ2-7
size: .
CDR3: CASSFPTGVFNEQYF
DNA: TGTGCCAGCAGCTTTCCGACAGGAGTATTCAACGAGCAGTACTTC